A single count supports the clone carrying this T cell receptor beta chain. Data came from immunoSEQ multiplex PCR; TCRdb stores just in-frame clones and leaves some out. The sample holds a few million clones, about 92% seen once. Germline V gene lookup returns CDR1 MNHEY and CDR2 SVGAGI. The V and J ends lost 1 base and 5 bases respectively, with 8 bases between them. The CDR3 loop spans 13 amino acids. The data derive from a study of shared clonotypes between healthy human individuals. About the research overall: Every donor yielded three CD4 naive, three CD4 memory, two CD8 naive and one CD8 memory plate.

Among the donors, all were Caucasian adults who lived in Nashville, Tennessee. The split of CD4+ cells yielded CD45RA+ naive and CD45RA-negative memory subsets. The J gene is TRBJ1-1, the V gene TRBV6-5; D not certain. Specimen: naive CD4+ T cells sorted from blood. Subset in this sample: CD45RA+ positively selected. This receptor was identified in a man younger than 30 in good health. The CDR3 spells CASSYLGKTEAFF. CDR3 coding DNA: TGTGCCAGCAGTTACTTGGGGAAAACTGAAGCTTTCTTT.